This T cell receptor (beta chain) originates from a study of long-term antiretroviral therapy in people with HIV. In germline, CDR1 is SGDLS, CDR2 YYNGEE. Trimming cost V 0 bases and J 0 bases, with 9 bases left between them. This CDR3 comprises 15 residues. Investigators performed immunoSEQ version v3.0 at survey level. Produced via immunoSEQ multiplex PCR; TCRdb's table is partial and in-frame only. This table holds approximately 30,000 clones, more than 70% found once. The sample in question was unsorted PBMCs, obtained 0.8 years after starting antiretroviral therapy. The chain combines TRBV9 with TRBJ1-1, with a weak D call TRBD1 (5 bases). The source of this sequence is a woman aged 25 to 45 with HIV. CDR3 nucleotide sequence: TGTGCCAGCAGCGTAGTGGGGCAGGTGAACACTGAAGCTTTCTTT. It is translated as CASSVVGQVNTEAFF.